Shown below are 10 T cell receptor beta chains from a single sample sequenced in a study of tumor-infiltrating lymphocytes in primary liver carcinoma (dated by TCRdb to between 2016 and 2019). RNA from unsorted whole blood was extracted with TRIzol reagent, and germline DNA was obtained with the DNeasy Blood & Tissue kit. Data came from an Illumina HiSeq 2500. A constant-region primer and ProtoScript II reverse transcriptase were used to reverse-transcribe TCRbeta-specific cDNA from around 480 ng total RNA. Construction of the TCRbeta libraries relied on three nested rounds of multiplex PCR, following a slightly modified ARM-PCR procedure. The first two PCR rounds used multiplex TRBV1-TRBV30 forward primers with a Cbeta reverse primer, each for approximately 11 cycles. TCRdb trimmed public reads at Q25 via fastp, called clones via MiXCR and kept in-frame beta chains. Records with the same CDR3 protein are collapsed into one entry carrying the most frequent genes and DNA. The sample includes about 180,000 distinct CDR3 sequences, with about 55% observed a single time. The ten largest clones take up roughly 76% of the sample.

Sample: peripheral blood. The receptors originated from a man aged 35-49 years with primary liver carcinoma and hepatitis B virus infection.

In this sample, this clonotype turned up a few times. The chain is built from TRBV5-4 and TRBJ2-7; D perhaps matches TRBD2 (5 bases). Per the germline V gene, CDR1 is SGHNT and CDR2 is YYREEE (reference sequence). The ends were cut back, 4 bases at V and 3 bases at J, with 20 bases in the middle. The CDR3 has 16 amino acids. The CDR3 nucleotides read TGTGCCAGCAGCCCCGATCGGGGTAGGGTTCTCTACGAGCAGTACTTC. Translation gives CASSPDRGRVLYEQYF.

This CDR3 reads CSVSQGQGRHEQYF. CDR3 in DNA: TGCAGCGTTTCTCAGGGACAGGGACGACACGAGCAGTACTTC. The rearrangement links TRBV29-1 to TRBJ2-7; 9 nucleotides agree with TRBD1. The CDR3 runs 14 residues. Losses at the gene ends were 5 bases for V and 5 bases for J; bases not matched to a gene: 10. Germline V gives CDR1 SQVTM, CDR2 ANQGSEA.

As regards this clonotype: An end of the junction differs from the germline gene, which may be a read error. This chain connects TRBV11-2 to TRBJ1-6; TRBD1 matches at 8 bases. The germline CDR1 and CDR2 sequences are SGHAT and FQNNGV. The CDR3 has 16 amino acids. The chain's CDR3 is CVSIPLRDRRDSPLHF. CDR3 bases: TGTGTCAGCATCCCTCTGCGGGACAGGAGGGATTCACCACTCCACTTT.

This sequence joins TRBV28 and TRBJ2-3; D is possibly TRBD2 (6 bases). The CDR3 extends over 13 amino acids. Germline V gives CDR1 MDHEN, CDR2 SYDVKM. The V end lost 5 bases, the J end lost 2 bases, and 8 bases lay between the germline ends. CDR3 bases: TGTGCCAGCAGTCCGGGGGACACAGATACGCAGTATTTT. Amino acids: CASSPGDTDTQYF.

In the case of this clonotype: A much larger clone differs from this one at a single base, so this may be a read error. The chain joins TRBV4-2 to TRBJ1-1; 7 bases agree with TRBD1. In germline, CDR1 is LGHNA, CDR2 YNFKEQ. V was pared by 1 base and J by 6 bases, with 5 bases of the junction left unmatched. The CDR3 sequence is 14 residues long. CDR3 coding DNA: TGTGCCAGCAGCCAAGGTAAGGGGGCGGCTGAAGCTTTCTTT. This gives the protein CASSQGKGAAEAFF.

Details on this clonotype: This may arise from a read error, as a much more abundant clone is one base away. The chain uses TRBV6-2 or TRBV6-3 and TRBJ2-7; 8 bases fit TRBD2. Trimming cost V 8 bases and J 4 bases; bases outside gene matches: 10. The CDR3 is 14 residues long. CDR1 is MNHEY and CDR2 is SVGEGT in the germline V gene. CDR3 loop: CASGRAGAFYEQYF. The CDR3 DNA reads as TGTGCCAGCGGGCGAGCGGGAGCATTTTACGAGCAGTACTTC.

This clonotype was counted once. The germline gene is not matched at one end of the junction; a read error may be the cause. The chain employs TRBV6-5 and TRBJ2-3; the D gene is possibly TRBD1 (6 bases). The CDR3 loop spans 17 amino acids. CDR1 is MNHEY, CDR2 SVGAGI, per germline. The CDR3 DNA reads TGTACCAGCAGTTACGGTTGGGACATCGGTGGGACAGATACGCAGTATTTT. The encoded protein is CTSSYGWDIGGTDTQYF.

This chain joins TRBV4-2 and TRBJ2-1; D is ambiguous. V lost 0 bases and J lost 10, with 7 bases in between. Germline V gene sequence: CDR1 LGHNA, CDR2 YNFKEQ. This CDR3 has 12 amino acids. CDR3 protein: CASSQDREEQFF. The CDR3 nucleotides are TGTGCCAGCAGCCAAGATAGGGAAGAGCAGTTCTTC.

The rearrangement uses TRBV10-3 and TRBJ1-1; D gene uncertain. The CDR3 loop spans 14 amino acids. Germline values: CDR1 ENHRY, CDR2 SYGVKD. V was shortened by 5 bases and J by 0 bases, with 10 bases between the two germline ends. CDR3 protein: CAISQGSLNTEAFF. The CDR3 DNA follows: TGTGCCATCAGTCAAGGCAGTTTGAACACTGAAGCTTTCTTT.

V usage is TRBV7-9 and J usage is TRBJ2-7; 7 bases agree with TRBD1. The CDR3 runs to 13 residues. From germline, CDR1 is SEHNR and CDR2 FQNEAQ (reference sequence). J was trimmed by 4 bases and V by 5 bases; bases with no gene match: 5. CDR3 sequence: CASSPGTVYEQYF. As DNA, the CDR3 is TGTGCCAGCAGCCCGGGGACAGTTTACGAGCAGTACTTC.